One and the same sample provided the 26 T cell receptor beta chains below, sequenced in a study of cytomegalovirus exposure and HLA in healthy donors. The PCR had 60 Vbeta and 13 Jbeta primers. Clones were sequenced by immunoSEQ multiplex PCR, and TCRdb holds only the in-frame ones, with some missing. Seen here are under 95,000 clones, around 82% observed once, and the top ten hold approximately 1%. The sequencing input was PBMCs. All receptors come from a male donor in good health and CMV-seronegative.

This chain joins TRBV7-3 and TRBJ2-3, with TRBD2 matching 9 bases. V was pared by 5 bases and J by 4 bases, with 16 bases of the junction left unmatched. The CDR3 sequence is 18 residues long. Per the germline V gene, CDR1 is SGHTA and CDR2 is FQGTGA. CDR3 in amino acids: CASSPDIPAGGEADTQYF. CDR3 nucleotides: TGTGCCAGCAGCCCAGACATACCAGCGGGAGGCGAGGCAGATACGCAGTATTTT.

This clone was counted between two and nine times. The chain is built from TRBV2 and TRBJ2-7; 7 bases agree with TRBD2. Trimming at V came to 8 bases and at J to 7 bases, leaving 14 bases not matched to a gene. Germline V gene sequence: CDR1 SNHLY, CDR2 FYNNEI. The CDR3 runs 14 residues. CDR3 amino acids: CASQRLASGREQYF. CDR3 in DNA: TGTGCCAGCCAGAGACTAGCCAGCGGGCGGGAGCAGTACTTC. Full variable domain (missing parts from reference TRBV2 and TRBJ2-7): EPEVTQTPSHQVTQMGQEVILRCVPISNHLYFYWYRQILGQKVEFLVSFYNNEISEKSEIFDDQFSVERPDGSNFTLKIRSTKLEDSAMYFCASQRLASGREQYFGPGTRLTVT.

For this clone: At one end the junction does not follow the germline gene, possibly because of a read error. The chain has TRBV27 and TRBJ1-5; no clear D. The CDR3 totals 15 residues. Germline assignment: CDR1 MNHEY and CDR2 SMNVEV (reference sequence). The CDR3 sequence: CASSLSAAGNQPQNF. CDR3 in DNA: TGTGCCAGCAGTTTATCGGCTGCAGGCAATCAGCCCCAGAATTTT.

The rearrangement uses TRBV5-4 and TRBJ2-4; the D gene is possibly TRBD1 (5 bases). Germline V gives CDR1 SGHNT, CDR2 YYREEE (reference sequence). Trimming shortened V by 0 bases and J by 1 base, and 5 bases separated the two germline ends. This CDR3 spans 14 amino acids. The CDR3 spells CASSLAGAKNIQYF. The CDR3 DNA reads TGTGCCAGCAGCTTGGCAGGGGCCAAAAACATTCAGTACTTC.

The chain uses TRBV9 and TRBJ2-2, with a tentative D call TRBD2 (6 bases). The CDR3 sequence is 16 residues long. Germline V gene data show CDR1 as SGDLS and CDR2 as YYNGEE. Between the trimmed V and J ends, which lost 0 bases and 4 bases, there was a span of 13 bases. Written as DNA, the CDR3 is TGTGCCAGCAGCGTAGCTGCCGGGACTTCCACCGGGGAGCTGTTTTTT. Translation: CASSVAAGTSTGELFF. Using reference TRBV9 and TRBJ2-2 for the parts outside the CDR3, the full variable domain is DSGVTQTPKHLITATGQRVTLRCSPRSGDLSVYWYQQSLDQGLQFLIQYYNGEERAKGNILERFSAQQFPDLHSELNLSSLELGDSALYFCASSVAAGTSTGELFFGEGSRLTVL.

The V and J genes are TRBV27 and TRBJ1-6, with unresolved D. Germline CDR1 MNHEY, CDR2 SMNVEV (reference sequence). Deletions cut 4 bases from V and 6 bases from J, with 16 bases between. The CDR3 sequence is 16 residues long. CDR3 nucleotides: TGTGCCAGCAGTTCCGGATCGGTGGGCCGTAATTCACCCCTCCACTTT. It specifies CASSSGSVGRNSPLHF.

The chain uses TRBV5-1 and TRBJ2-1; 16 bases are shared with TRBD2. CDR1 SGHRS and CDR2 YFSETQ come from the germline V gene. J was trimmed by 1 base and V by 0 bases; bases with no gene match: 7. The CDR3 sequence is 20 residues long. The CDR3 sequence is CASSLARGLAGGLSYNEQFF. The CDR3, as DNA: TGCGCCAGCAGCTTGGCCAGGGGACTAGCGGGGGGGCTATCCTACAATGAGCAGTTCTTC.

This clone has more than one count but fewer than ten. This chain uses TRBV29-1 with TRBJ1-2; possibly TRBD1 for D (5 bases). Trimming stripped 5 bases from V and 0 bases from J, with 7 bases between. The germline V gene encodes CDR1 SQVTM and CDR2 ANQGSEA. The CDR3 length is 12 residues. The CDR3 spells CSVRGPNYGYTF. The CDR3 DNA is TGCAGCGTTAGGGGCCCTAACTATGGCTACACCTTC.

The CDR3 protein is CAINGQGEETQYF. The CDR3 bases are TGTGCCATCAACGGACAGGGCGAAGAGACCCAGTACTTC. The chain recombines TRBV10-3 with TRBJ2-5, with 8 bases matching TRBD1. CDR3 length: 13 residues. V lost 7 bases to trimming and J lost 3 bases; unmatched junction nucleotides: 4. The germline V gene encodes CDR1 ENHRY and CDR2 SYGVKD.

The chain links TRBV30 to TRBJ2-3; 8 nucleotides align to TRBD2. CDR3 length: 14 residues. V shed 3 bases and J 9 bases; nucleotides not matched to a gene: 11. Germline CDR1 GTSNPN, CDR2 SVGIG (reference sequence). CDR3 sequence (DNA): TGTGCCTGGAGCGAAGGCTTAGCGGGGCCGACGCAGTATTTT. Translating it yields CAWSEGLAGPTQYF.

This clone is deemed medium-sized (0.01 to 0.1%). This chain links TRBV7-3 with TRBJ2-1; perhaps TRBD2 as D (7 bases). The CDR3 is 14 residues long. The germline V gene has CDR1 SGHTA and CDR2 FQGTGA. The germline V and J ends were trimmed by 2 bases and 7 bases, with 12 bases remaining between them. The DNA for the CDR3 is TGTGCCAGCAGCTTAGTGGGAGGGGGGAATGAGCAGTTCTTC. This codes for CASSLVGGGNEQFF.

The J gene is TRBJ2-2, the V gene TRBV7-2, with a tentative D call TRBD2 (6 bases). Trimming shortened V by 2 bases and J by 0 bases, and 10 bases separated the two germline ends. Looked up from germline, CDR1 is SGHTA and CDR2 is FQGNSA. The CDR3 extends over 16 amino acids. The DNA of the CDR3 is TGTGCCAGCAGCTTATGGCGGGGTTCGAACACCGGGGAGCTGTTTTTT. It specifies CASSLWRGSNTGELFF.

The J gene is TRBJ2-1, the V gene TRBV11-3; perhaps TRBD2 as D (6 bases). Germline CDR1 and CDR2: SGHNT and YENEEA. This CDR3 region has 13 residues. Trimming left V 2 bases short and J 12 bases short, with 14 bases between. CDR3 residues: CASSLSSSEGQFF. The DNA for the CDR3 is TGTGCCAGCAGCTTAAGTAGTTCGGAGGGGCAGTTCTTC.

The CDR3 protein is CASSFGGFQPQHF. In DNA, the CDR3 is TGTGCCAGCAGCTTTGGAGGGTTTCAGCCCCAGCATTTT. This chain uses TRBV5-6 with TRBJ1-5; D not certain. The CDR3 totals 13 residues. Germline V gene sequence: CDR1 SGHDT, CDR2 YYEEEE. V shed 2 bases and J shed 6 bases, with 9 bases lying between them. Variable domain in full (rest from reference TRBV5-6 and TRBJ1-5): DAGVTQSPTHLIKTRGQQVTLRCSPKSGHDTVSWYQQALGQGPQFIFQYYEEEERQRGNFPDRFSGHQFPNYSSELNVNALLLGDSALYLCASSFGGFQPQHFGDGTRLSIL.

This clone was seen once. The J gene is TRBJ1-2, the V gene TRBV6-1, with D unclear. This CDR3 contains 13 residues. Germline values: CDR1 MNHNS, CDR2 SASEGT. Trimming shortened V by 2 bases and J by 3 bases, and 7 bases separated the two germline ends. CDR3 bases: TGTGCCAGCAGTGAAATTCACTACTATGGCTACACCTTC. Residues: CASSEIHYYGYTF.

The chain joins TRBV19 to TRBJ2-7; 7 bases agree with TRBD1. The CDR3 spans 14 residues. V lost 5 bases, J lost 0 bases, and 4 bases stayed unmatched. Germline V gives CDR1 LNHDA, CDR2 SQIVND (reference sequence). DNA of the CDR3: TGTGCCAGTAGTTGGGCAGGGGGCTCCTACGAGCAGTACTTC. Translated, it gives CASSWAGGSYEQYF.

This rearrangement joins TRBV5-1 to TRBJ2-5; no reliable D call. Germline CDR1 is SGHRS and CDR2 is YFSETQ. This CDR3 is built from 12 residues. V was shortened by 5 bases and J by 5 bases, with 10 bases between the two germline ends. The CDR3 DNA reads TGCGCCAGCAGTTCAAATAGTGAGACCCAGTACTTC. Amino acids: CASSSNSETQYF.

This chain links TRBV10-2 with TRBJ2-7; D not certain. The CDR3 runs 12 residues. The germline V and J ends were trimmed by 5 bases and 0 bases, with 5 bases remaining between them. CDR1 is WSHSY, CDR2 SAAADI, per germline. The CDR3 loop reads CASSLSSYEQYF. The CDR3 DNA is TGCGCCAGCAGTCTTAGCTCCTACGAGCAGTACTTC.

As DNA, the CDR3 is TGTGCCAGCAGCTTAAAGACAGGGGGCGGCTACACCTTC. Translation: CASSLKTGGGYTF. This chain connects TRBV13 to TRBJ1-2; 10 bases match TRBD1. This CDR3 contains 13 residues. Germline V gene data show CDR1 as PRHDT and CDR2 as FYEKMQ (reference sequence). Trimming at V came to 2 bases and at J to 8 bases, leaving 2 bases not matched to a gene.

About this clone itself: One junction end does not reproduce the germline sequence, and a read error may be involved. The rearrangement uses TRBV5-6 and TRBJ1-6; 9 nucleotides align to TRBD1. The germline gives CDR1 SGHDT, CDR2 YYEEEE. There are 15 residues in the CDR3. Written as DNA, the CDR3 is TGTGCCAGCAGCTTGGCCGGGACAGGGATATCACCCCTCAACTTT. It specifies CASSLAGTGISPLNF. Combining the CDR3 with reference TRBV5-6 and TRBJ1-6 gives the whole variable domain DAGVTQSPTHLIKTRGQQVTLRCSPKSGHDTVSWYQQALGQGPQFIFQYYEEEERQRGNFPDRFSGHQFPNYSSELNVNALLLGDSALYLCASSLAGTGISPLNFGNGTRLTVT.

This chain connects TRBV6-5 to TRBJ1-3; D ambiguous. V lost 0 bases to trimming and J lost 0 bases, with 9 bases between them. The CDR3 runs 16 residues. In germline, CDR1 is MNHEY, CDR2 SVGAGI. Here the CDR3 DNA reads TGTGCCAGCAGTTACTCTACTGGTCTCTCTGGAAACACCATATATTTT. Translating it yields CASSYSTGLSGNTIYF.

The J gene is TRBJ1-5, the V gene TRBV6-1, with no clear D. V was clipped by 6 bases and J by 3 bases, with 12 bases between them. Germline lookup yields CDR1 MNHNS and CDR2 SASEGT. The CDR3 consists of 14 residues. This CDR3 reads CASSERRLNQPQHF. CDR3 sequence (DNA): TGTGCCAGCAGCGAACGGAGACTCAATCAGCCCCAGCATTTT.

This chain connects TRBV2 to TRBJ2-1, with a possible D match to TRBD1 (6 bases). This CDR3 contains 16 residues. CDR1 is SNHLY, CDR2 FYNNEI, per germline. V gave up 1 base and J gave up 3 bases, with 13 bases separating them. CDR3 in amino acids: CASSEGDITLYNEQFF. CDR3 DNA: TGTGCCAGCAGTGAAGGGGACATAACCCTCTACAATGAGCAGTTCTTC. Variable domain in full (rest from reference TRBV2 and TRBJ2-1): EPEVTQTPSHQVTQMGQEVILRCVPISNHLYFYWYRQILGQKVEFLVSFYNNEISEKSEIFDDQFSVERPDGSNFTLKIRSTKLEDSAMYFCASSEGDITLYNEQFFGPGTRLTVL.

This chain joins TRBV6-1 and TRBJ2-7, with D hard to call. The CDR3 contains 14 residues. Germline CDR1 and CDR2: MNHNS and SASEGT. The V end was cut by 1 base, the J end by 3 bases, with 10 bases between. The CDR3 protein is CASSEGGGNYEQYF. The CDR3 coding sequence is TGTGCCAGCAGTGAAGGCGGCGGAAACTACGAGCAGTACTTC.

The chain employs TRBV29-1 and TRBJ1-1, with D uncertain. The germline V and J ends were trimmed by 4 bases and 3 bases, with 24 bases remaining between them. Germline CDR1 SQVTM, CDR2 ANQGSEA. The CDR3 has 17 residues. Here the CDR3 DNA reads TGCAGCGTTGCCCCGCACTCTCGTGGAGGGATGGACACTGAAGCTTTCTTT. This codes for CSVAPHSRGGMDTEAFF.

The chain employs TRBV20-1 and TRBJ2-1; 7 bases are a match to TRBD2. CDR3 length: 11 amino acids. Trimming removed 2 bases from V and 13 bases from J; junction bases left unmatched: 5. In germline, CDR1 is DFQATT, CDR2 SNEGSKA (reference sequence). The CDR3 sequence is CSARHLAAQFF. The CDR3 DNA follows: TGCAGTGCTAGACACCTAGCGGCCCAGTTCTTC.